Detailed here is one T cell receptor beta chain. This clonotype has just a few counts. Its antigen target is currently unknown. The sample holds no much larger clone one base away, and base qualities are not on file. This sample was taken from a study of T cells in Graves' hyperthyroidism and ophthalmopathy (dated by TCRdb to between 2019 and 2020). About the study as a whole: TCR V-J signatures able to tell the groups apart were searched for in a discovery cohort of more than 90 patients, of whom fewer than 45 had Graves' ophthalmopathy and about 60 had stable Graves' hyperthyroidism. Prospective prediction of ophthalmopathy was tested in an independent validation cohort consisting of about 20 hyperthyroidism patients and 15 or so patients who later progressed to ophthalmopathy. For training and testing, the 100 or so patients in the discovery cohort were randomly divided in a 7:3 ratio. Thyroid tissue and blood T-cell repertoires from six Graves' hyperthyroidism patients were also compared in the study. Following sampling, methimazole starting at 30 mg daily was given to hyperthyroidism patients, and high-dose intravenous methylprednisolone was given to ophthalmopathy patients. The paper reports TCR Vbeta CDR3 sequencing of fewer than 150 peripheral blood samples: under 45 ophthalmopathy, about 75 hyperthyroidism and approximately 17 progressor patients. What the research found in general, with its limitations: Most expanded thyroid clonotypes (frequency above 0.001) were also found in blood, which suggests that blood repertoires may mirror thyroid immune responses. Ophthalmopathy was separated from stable hyperthyroidism by a 13 V-J signature model, with 85% to 90% sensitivity and approximately 84% specificity obtained in cross-validation and 80%/75% obtained in testing. Sample size was not statistically predetermined, and blinding of investigators to group allocation was not performed. During validation, the model predicted progression to ophthalmopathy a median of about 5.9 months ahead of onset, with roughly 65% sensitivity and less than 85% specificity.

The TCR beta CDR3 regions were amplified from RNA transcripts. The TCR CDR3 was subjected to a first round of RT-PCR using the HTBI primer set and the Qiagen OneStep RT-PCR kit. A second multiplex PCR round built the libraries, followed by size selection and purification. Sequencing of the libraries was done on an Illumina HiSeq2000 using paired-end 100 bp reads. The authors' pipeline ran thus. SOAPnuke was used to process the raw data, with reads discarded if the reads contained adapters or uncalled bases, had a mean Phred below 15, or lacked an exact constant-primer or identifier match. High-quality paired reads were merged with COPE v1.2.5, and unique nucleotide sequences were defined as clonotypes. Clonotypes were aligned to IMGT TRBV, TRBD and TRBJ reference segments using MiTCR v1.1. The analysis was restricted to V-J combinations with a frequency above 0.0001, which together covered about 99% of the repertoires. A TCS score was defined as the ratio of F50 (clonal expansion) to E x V (chaos), with BLOSUM62-based TCRdist applied between CDR3 peptides within each V-J. Welch's t-statistics and random forest reduced approximately 520 V-J features to 10 to 15, which were used in a naive Bayes classifier (R e1071). Thyroid-blood repertoire similarity was quantified with the Morisita-Horn index. TCRdb redid the processing of the public reads, applying fastp at Q25 and MiXCR, and retained in-frame beta chains. Under each unique CDR3 protein, matching rows form one entry showing the most common genes and DNA. TCRdb, rather than the study authors, made the V and J calls. The sample table holds 450,000 to 700,000 distinct CDR3 sequences, of which roughly 50% were seen once. The top ten hold around 19% of the sample.

At the junction V is shortened by 1 base and J by 7 bases, with 22 bases in between. The germline V gene (reference sequence) yields DFQATT for CDR1 and SNEGSKA for CDR2. Counted from cysteine to phenylalanine, this CDR3 has 16 amino acids. Left in the record is the CDR3 DNA by itself, 48 bases read in frame from the first base. Any patient with an uncontrolled infection, another autoimmune disease, pregnancy or lactation was excluded. Diagnoses were established on the basis of clinical symptoms, serum thyroxine and TRAb, thyroid ultrasound, and orbital computed tomography. Total RNA was extracted with Trizol reagent, and quality was checked on an Agilent 2100 Bioanalyzer.

Sequenced sample: peripheral blood or thyroid tissue (not recorded which). Recombination linked TRBV20-1 to TRBJ2-5; D gene: possibly TRBD2, on 6 matching bases. The TCR sequence derives from an adult woman with Graves' disease, either hyperthyroidism or ophthalmopathy (not recorded which). The DNA is as follows: TGCAGTGCTAGAGGGCGGGTGGCGCGGGGCCATGGGACCCAGTACTTC. The translation is CSARGRVARGHGTQYF.